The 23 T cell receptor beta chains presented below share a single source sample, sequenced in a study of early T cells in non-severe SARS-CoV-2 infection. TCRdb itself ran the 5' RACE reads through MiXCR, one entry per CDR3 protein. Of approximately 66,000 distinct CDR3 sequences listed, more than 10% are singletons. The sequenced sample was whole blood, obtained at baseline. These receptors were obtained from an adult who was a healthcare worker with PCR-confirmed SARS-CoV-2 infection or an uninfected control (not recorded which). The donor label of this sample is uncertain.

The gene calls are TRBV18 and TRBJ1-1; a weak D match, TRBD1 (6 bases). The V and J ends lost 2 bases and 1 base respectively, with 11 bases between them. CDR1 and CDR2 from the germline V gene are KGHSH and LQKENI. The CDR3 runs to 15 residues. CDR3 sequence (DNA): TGTGCCAGCTCACCATCGGGACACAGGAACACTGAAGCTTTCTTT. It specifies CASSPSGHRNTEAFF.

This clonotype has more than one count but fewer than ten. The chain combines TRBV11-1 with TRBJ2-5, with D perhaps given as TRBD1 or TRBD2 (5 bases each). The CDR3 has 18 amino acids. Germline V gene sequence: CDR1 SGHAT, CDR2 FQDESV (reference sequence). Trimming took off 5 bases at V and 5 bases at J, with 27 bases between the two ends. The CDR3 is CASSSPTGTPKGRETQYF. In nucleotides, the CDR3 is TGTGCCAGCAGCAGCCCAACCGGGACCCCCAAGGGTCGGGAGACCCAGTACTTC. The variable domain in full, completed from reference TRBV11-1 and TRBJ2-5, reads EAEVAQSPRYKITEKSQAVAFWCDPISGHATLYWYRQILGQGPELLVQFQDESVVDDSQLPKDRFSAERLKGVDSTLKIQPAELGDSAMYLCASSSPTGTPKGRETQYFGPGTRLLVL.

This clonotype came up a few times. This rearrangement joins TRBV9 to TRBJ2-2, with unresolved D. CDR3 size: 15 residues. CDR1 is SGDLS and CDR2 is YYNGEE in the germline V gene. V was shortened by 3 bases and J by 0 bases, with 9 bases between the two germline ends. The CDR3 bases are TGTGCCAGCAGCGCTGGAGTATCGAACACCGGGGAGCTGTTTTTT. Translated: CASSAGVSNTGELFF.

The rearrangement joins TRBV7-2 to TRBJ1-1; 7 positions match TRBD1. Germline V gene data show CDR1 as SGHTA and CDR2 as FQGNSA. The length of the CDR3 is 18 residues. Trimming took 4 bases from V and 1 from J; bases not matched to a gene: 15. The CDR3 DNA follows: TGTGCCAGCAGCTCCCTCCCATTGAACAGGGGCGGGAACACTGAAGCTTTCTTT. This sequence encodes CASSSLPLNRGGNTEAFF. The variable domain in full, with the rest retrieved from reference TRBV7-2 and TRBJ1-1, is GAGVSQSPSNKVTEKGKDVELRCDPISGHTALYWYRQSLGQGLEFLIYFQGNSAPDKSGLPSDRFSAERTGGSVSTLTIQRTQQEDSAVYLCASSSLPLNRGGNTEAFFGQGTRLTVV.

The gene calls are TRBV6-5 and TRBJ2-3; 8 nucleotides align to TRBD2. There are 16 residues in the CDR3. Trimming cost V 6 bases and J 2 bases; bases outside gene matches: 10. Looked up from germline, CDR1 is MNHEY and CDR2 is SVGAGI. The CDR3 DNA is TGTGCCAGCAGCGGAAGAATAGCGGGAAACACAGATACGCAGTATTTT. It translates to CASSGRIAGNTDTQYF.

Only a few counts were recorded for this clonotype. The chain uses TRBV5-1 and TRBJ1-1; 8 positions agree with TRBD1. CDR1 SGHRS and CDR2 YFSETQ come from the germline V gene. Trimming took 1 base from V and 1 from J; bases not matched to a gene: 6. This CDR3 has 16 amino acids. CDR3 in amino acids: CASSLMVGQGNTEAFF. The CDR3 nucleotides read TGCGCCAGCAGCTTGATGGTCGGACAGGGGAACACTGAAGCTTTCTTT.

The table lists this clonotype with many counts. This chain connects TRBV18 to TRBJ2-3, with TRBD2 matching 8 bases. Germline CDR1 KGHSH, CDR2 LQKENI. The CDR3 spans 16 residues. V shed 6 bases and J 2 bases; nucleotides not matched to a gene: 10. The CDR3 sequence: CASSKKAGGPTDTQYF. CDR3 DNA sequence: TGTGCCAGCTCCAAGAAGGCGGGGGGTCCCACAGATACGCAGTATTTT.

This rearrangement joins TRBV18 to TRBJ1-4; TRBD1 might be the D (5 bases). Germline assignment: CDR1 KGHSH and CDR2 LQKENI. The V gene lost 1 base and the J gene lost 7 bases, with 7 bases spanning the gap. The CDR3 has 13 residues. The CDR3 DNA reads TGTGCCAGCTCACCACGGGACGGTGAAAAACTGTTTTTT. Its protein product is CASSPRDGEKLFF.

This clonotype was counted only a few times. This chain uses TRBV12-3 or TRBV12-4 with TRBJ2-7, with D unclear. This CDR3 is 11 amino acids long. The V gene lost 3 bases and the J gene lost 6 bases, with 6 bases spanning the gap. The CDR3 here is CASSLGIEQYV. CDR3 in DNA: TGTGCCAGCAGTTTGGGGATCGAGCAGTACGTC.

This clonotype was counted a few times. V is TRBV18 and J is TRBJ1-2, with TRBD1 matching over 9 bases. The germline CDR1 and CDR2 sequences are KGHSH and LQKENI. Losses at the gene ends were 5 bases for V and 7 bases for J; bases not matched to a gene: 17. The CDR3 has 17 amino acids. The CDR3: CASSSLDRGFLSFGYTF. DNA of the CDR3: TGTGCCAGCTCATCATTGGACAGGGGTTTTCTATCGTTTGGCTACACCTTC.

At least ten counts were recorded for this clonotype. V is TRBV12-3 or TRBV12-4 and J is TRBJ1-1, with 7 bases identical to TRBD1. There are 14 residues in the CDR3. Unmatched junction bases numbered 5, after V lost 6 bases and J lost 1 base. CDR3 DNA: TGTGCCAGCAGATGGGGACAGCAGAACACTGAAGCTTTCTTT. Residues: CASRWGQQNTEAFF.

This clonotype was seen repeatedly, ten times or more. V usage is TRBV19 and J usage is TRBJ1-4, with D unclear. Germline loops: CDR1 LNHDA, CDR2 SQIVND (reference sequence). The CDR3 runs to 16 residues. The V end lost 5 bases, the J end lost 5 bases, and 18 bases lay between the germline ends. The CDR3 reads CASSPGPQRSNEKLFF. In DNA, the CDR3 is TGTGCCAGTAGTCCCGGGCCGCAAAGGAGCAATGAAAAACTGTTTTTT.

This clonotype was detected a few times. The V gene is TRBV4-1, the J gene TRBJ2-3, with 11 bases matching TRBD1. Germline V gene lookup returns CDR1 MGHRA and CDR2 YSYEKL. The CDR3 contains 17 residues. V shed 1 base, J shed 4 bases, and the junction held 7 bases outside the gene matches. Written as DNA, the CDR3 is TGCGCCAGCAGCCAAGGTCGGGGGACAGGGGGTTCAGATACGCAGTATTTT. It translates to CASSQGRGTGGSDTQYF.

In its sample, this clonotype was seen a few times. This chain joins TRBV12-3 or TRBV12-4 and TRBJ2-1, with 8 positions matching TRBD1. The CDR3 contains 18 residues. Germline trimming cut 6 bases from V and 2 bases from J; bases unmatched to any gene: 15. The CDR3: CASSDPFLRTGTYNEQFF. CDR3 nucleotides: TGTGCCAGCAGCGACCCCTTTCTTCGGACAGGGACCTACAATGAGCAGTTCTTC.

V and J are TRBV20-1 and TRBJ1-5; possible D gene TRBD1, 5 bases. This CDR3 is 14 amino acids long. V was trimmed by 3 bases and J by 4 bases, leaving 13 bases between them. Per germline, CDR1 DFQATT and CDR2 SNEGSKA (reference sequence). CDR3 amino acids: CSARYAGINQPQHF. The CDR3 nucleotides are TGCAGTGCTAGGTACGCAGGGATAAATCAGCCCCAGCATTTT.

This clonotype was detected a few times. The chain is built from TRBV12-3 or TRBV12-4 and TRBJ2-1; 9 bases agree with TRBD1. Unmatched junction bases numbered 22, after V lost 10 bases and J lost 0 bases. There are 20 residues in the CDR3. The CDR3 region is CATRHSGTGPTFSSYNEQFF. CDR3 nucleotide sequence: TGTGCCACCCGCCACTCCGGGACAGGGCCGACCTTCAGCTCCTACAATGAGCAGTTCTTC.

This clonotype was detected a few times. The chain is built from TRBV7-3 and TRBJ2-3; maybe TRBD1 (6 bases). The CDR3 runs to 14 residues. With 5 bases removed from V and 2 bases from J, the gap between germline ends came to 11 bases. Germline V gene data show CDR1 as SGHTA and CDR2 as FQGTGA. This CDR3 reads CASSVDSLTDTQYF. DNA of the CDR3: TGTGCCAGCAGCGTGGACAGTCTCACAGATACGCAGTATTTT.

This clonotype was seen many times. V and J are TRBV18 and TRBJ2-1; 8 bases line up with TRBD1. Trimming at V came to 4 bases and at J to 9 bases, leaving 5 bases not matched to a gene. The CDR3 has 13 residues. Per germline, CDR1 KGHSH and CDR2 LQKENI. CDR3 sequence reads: CASSRGQGGEQFF. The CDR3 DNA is TGTGCCAGCTCACGTGGACAGGGTGGTGAGCAGTTCTTC. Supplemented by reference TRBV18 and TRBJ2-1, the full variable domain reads NAGVMQNPRHLVRRRGQEARLRCSPMKGHSHVYWYRQLPEEGLKFMVYLQKENIIDESGMPKERFSAEFPKEGPSILRIQQVVRGDSAAYFCASSRGQGGEQFFGPGTRLTVL.

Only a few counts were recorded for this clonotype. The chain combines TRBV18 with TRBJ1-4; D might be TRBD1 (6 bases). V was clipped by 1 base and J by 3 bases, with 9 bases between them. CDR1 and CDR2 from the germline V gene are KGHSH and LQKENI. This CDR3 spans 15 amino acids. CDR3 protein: CASSPRGQPNEKLFF. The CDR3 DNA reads TGTGCCAGCTCACCACGAGGACAGCCTAATGAAAAACTGTTTTTT.

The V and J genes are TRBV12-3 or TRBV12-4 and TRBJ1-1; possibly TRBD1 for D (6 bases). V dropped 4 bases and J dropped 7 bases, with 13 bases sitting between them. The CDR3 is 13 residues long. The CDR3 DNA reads TGTGCCAGCAGTTATATTGGACAGCATGAAGCTTTCTTT. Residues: CASSYIGQHEAFF.

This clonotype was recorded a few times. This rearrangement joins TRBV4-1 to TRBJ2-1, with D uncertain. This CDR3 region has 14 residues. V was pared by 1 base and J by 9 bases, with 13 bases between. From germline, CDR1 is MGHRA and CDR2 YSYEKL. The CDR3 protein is CASSQVDPASEQFF. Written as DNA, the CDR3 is TGCGCCAGCAGCCAAGTGGACCCCGCGAGTGAGCAGTTCTTC.

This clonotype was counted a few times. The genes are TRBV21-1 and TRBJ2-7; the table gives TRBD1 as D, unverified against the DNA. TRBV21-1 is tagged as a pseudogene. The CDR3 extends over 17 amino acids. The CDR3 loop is CASSSTRDRGKISEQYV. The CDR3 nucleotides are TGTGCCAGCAGCTCGACGCGGGACAGGGGAAAAATTTCGGAGCAGTACGTC.

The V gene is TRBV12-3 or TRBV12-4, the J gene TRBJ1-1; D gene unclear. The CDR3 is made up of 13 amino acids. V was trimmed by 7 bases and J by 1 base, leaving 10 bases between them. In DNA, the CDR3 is TGTGCCAGCACCCCAGTGGGGAACACTGAAGCTTTCTTT. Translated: CASTPVGNTEAFF.